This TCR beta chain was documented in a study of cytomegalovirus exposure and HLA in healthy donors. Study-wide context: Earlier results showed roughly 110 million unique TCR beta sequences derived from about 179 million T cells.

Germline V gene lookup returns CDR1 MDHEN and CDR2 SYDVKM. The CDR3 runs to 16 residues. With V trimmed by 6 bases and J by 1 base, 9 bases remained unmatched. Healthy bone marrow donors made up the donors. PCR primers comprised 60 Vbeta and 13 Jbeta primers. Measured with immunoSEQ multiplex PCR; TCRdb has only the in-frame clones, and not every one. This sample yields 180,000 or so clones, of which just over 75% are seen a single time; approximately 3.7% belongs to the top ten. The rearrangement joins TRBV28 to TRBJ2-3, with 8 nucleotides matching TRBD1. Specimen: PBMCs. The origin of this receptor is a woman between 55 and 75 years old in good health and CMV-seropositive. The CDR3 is CASSAFGTGGTDTQYF. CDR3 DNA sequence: TGTGCCAGCAGCGCATTCGGGACAGGAGGCACAGATACGCAGTATTTT.